These 6 T cell receptor beta chains originate from one sample sequenced in a study of control samples from healthy donors and cancer patients. Only in-frame clones appear in the TCRdb table, and some are missing; sequencing was by immunoSEQ multiplex PCR. Seen here are around 170,000 clones, 88% observed once, and the top ten hold 4.5% to 6%. The sample taken for sequencing was blood. The receptors were sampled from a woman aged 25 to 39 in good health.

The rearrangement links TRBV4-1 to TRBJ1-3; 8 positions agree with TRBD1. The CDR3 sequence is 15 residues long. Trimming at V came to 4 bases and at J to 4 bases, leaving 6 bases not matched to a gene. CDR1 MGHRA and CDR2 YSYEKL come from the germline V gene. In DNA form, the CDR3 reads TGCGCCAGCAGCCTACGACAGGGGACCGGAAACACCATATATTTT. Protein: CASSLRQGTGNTIYF.

This chain connects TRBV24-1 to TRBJ1-2, with D perhaps TRBD1 (6 bases). The CDR3 is 16 amino acids. Germline V lookup: CDR1 KGHDR, CDR2 SFDVKD. The V end was cut by 4 bases, the J end by 2 bases, with 16 bases between. CDR3 protein: CATSDASDSWNYGYTF. DNA of the CDR3: TGTGCCACCAGTGACGCCTCGGACAGTTGGAACTATGGCTACACCTTC.

The V gene is TRBV30, the J gene TRBJ1-1; possible D gene TRBD1, 5 bases. The CDR3 spans 13 residues. V lost 3 bases to trimming and J lost 2 bases, with 10 bases between them. Looked up from germline, CDR1 is GTSNPN and CDR2 is SVGIG (reference sequence). The CDR3 DNA follows: TGTGCCTGGAGGGGGACTAAAAACACTGAAGCTTTCTTT. Translated, it gives CAWRGTKNTEAFF.

The chain has TRBV6-2 or TRBV6-3 and TRBJ2-2, with D perhaps matching TRBD1 or TRBD2 (5 bases each). This CDR3 is built from 17 residues. Germline loops: CDR1 MNHEY, CDR2 SVGEGT. V lost 2 bases and J 1 base, leaving 14 bases between the germline ends. Here the CDR3 DNA reads TGTGCCAGCAGTTACGGGCCAGGGACCATGAACACCGGGGAGCTGTTTTTT. This sequence encodes CASSYGPGTMNTGELFF.

The chain links TRBV4-1 to TRBJ2-5; possibly TRBD1 for D (6 bases). The germline V and J ends were trimmed by 2 bases and 1 base, with 8 bases remaining between them. The CDR3 is 14 residues long. Looked up from germline, CDR1 is MGHRA and CDR2 is YSYEKL. CDR3 protein: CASSQQGTQETQYF. DNA of the CDR3: TGCGCCAGCAGCCAACAGGGGACCCAAGAGACCCAGTACTTC.

The chain joins TRBV19 to TRBJ2-3, with 10 positions matching TRBD2. The V segment lost 7 bases and the J segment 6 bases; nucleotides outside the gene matches: 7. The CDR3 covers 14 residues. CDR1 is LNHDA and CDR2 is SQIVND in the germline V gene (reference sequence). The CDR3 DNA follows: TGTGCCAGTACCGGACTAGCGGTGCAGGATACGCAGTATTTT. Its translation is CASTGLAVQDTQYF.